This T cell receptor beta chain was found in a study of early T cells in non-severe SARS-CoV-2 infection. Findings and caveats of the study: VDJdb matches were skewed toward anti-spike CD8 T cell responses.

CDR1 GTSNPN and CDR2 SVGIG come from the germline V gene (reference sequence). The CDR3 loop spans 15 amino acids. The ends were cut back, 0 bases at V and 0 bases at J, with 11 bases in the middle. This clonotype was picked up many times. What it binds is unknown. One entry per CDR3 protein, called by TCRdb with MiXCR from the 5' RACE reads. Here the sample spans approximately 62,000 distinct CDR3 sequences, approximately 13% being singletons. The V gene is TRBV30, the J gene TRBJ1-1; D gene ambiguous. The sequence came from an adult who was a healthcare worker with PCR-confirmed SARS-CoV-2 infection or an uninfected control (not recorded which). Sequenced sample: whole blood. The CDR3 loop reads CAWSVPFGMNTEAFF. The CDR3 DNA is TGTGCCTGGAGTGTCCCGTTTGGCATGAACACTGAAGCTTTCTTT.